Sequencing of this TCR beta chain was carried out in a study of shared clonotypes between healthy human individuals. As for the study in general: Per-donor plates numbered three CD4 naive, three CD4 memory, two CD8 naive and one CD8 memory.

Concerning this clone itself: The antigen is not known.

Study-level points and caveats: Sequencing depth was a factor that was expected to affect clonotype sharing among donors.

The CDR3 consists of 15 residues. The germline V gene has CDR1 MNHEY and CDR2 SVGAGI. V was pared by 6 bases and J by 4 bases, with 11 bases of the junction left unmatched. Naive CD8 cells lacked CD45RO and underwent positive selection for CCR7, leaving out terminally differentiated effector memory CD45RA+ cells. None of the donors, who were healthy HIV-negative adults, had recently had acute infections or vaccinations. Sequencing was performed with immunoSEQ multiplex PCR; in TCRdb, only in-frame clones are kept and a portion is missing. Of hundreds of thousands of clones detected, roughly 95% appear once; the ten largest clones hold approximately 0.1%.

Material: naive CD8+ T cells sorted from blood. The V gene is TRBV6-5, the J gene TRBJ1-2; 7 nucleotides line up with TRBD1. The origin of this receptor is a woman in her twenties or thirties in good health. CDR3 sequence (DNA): TGTGCCAGCAGCAAAGACAGGGTCGGAGGCTATGGCTACACCTTC. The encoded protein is CASSKDRVGGYGYTF.